This T cell receptor (beta chain) is drawn from a study of T cells in Graves' hyperthyroidism and ophthalmopathy. Whole-study results and caveats: Appearing also in blood were most of the thyroid clonotypes expanded above 0.001. A model of 13 V-J features distinguished ophthalmopathy from stable hyperthyroidism.

Germline-derived CDR1 and CDR2 are SGHVS and FQNEAQ. CDR3 length: 17 residues. The V gene lost 2 bases and the J gene lost 0 bases, with 14 bases spanning the gap. RNA transcripts served as the template for amplifying TCR beta CDR3 regions. RT-PCR in the first round (using the HTBI primer set) targeted the TCR CDR3. TCRdb passed the multiplex PCR reads through MiXCR, listing each CDR3 protein once. This table holds hundreds of thousands of distinct CDR3 sequences, roughly 14% found once. Details on this clonotype: The antigen is not known.

Material for sequencing was blood. V is TRBV7-8 and J is TRBJ1-5; D not certain. The source is a woman between 40 and 50 years old with Graves' ophthalmopathy. The CDR3 is CASSLIPLDLSNQPQHF. For the CDR3, the DNA is TGTGCCAGCAGCTTAATACCCCTCGACCTTAGCAATCAGCCCCAGCATTTT. Drawing the rest from reference TRBV7-8 and TRBJ1-5, the complete variable domain is GAGVSQSPRYKVAKRGQDVALRCDPISGHVSLFWYQQALGQGPEFLTYFQNEAQLDKSGLPSDRFFAERPEGSVSTLKIQRTQQEDSAVYLCASSLIPLDLSNQPQHFGDGTRLSIL.